This TCR beta chain stems from a study of OX40 agonist ivuxolimab in advanced cancers. Here immunoSEQ multiplex PCR was the method, and the copy in TCRdb shows in-frame clones only, minus some. This sample has about 73,000 clones, with more than 90% found just once. Germline-derived CDR1 and CDR2 are ENHRY and SYGVKD. This CDR3 comprises 18 residues. V gave up 3 bases and J gave up 4 bases, with 24 bases separating them. Study results and caveats: CD4+ and CD8+ blood T cells expanded clonally by week 6 at 0.1 to 3.0 mg/kg. Expanded clones were, on average, more numerous among CD8+ T cells than CD4+.

Note on this clone: No antigen is known for it.

Prior autoimmune disease or systemic immunosuppression barred patients. The V call is TRBV10-3, the J call TRBJ1-2; D might be TRBD1 (5 bases). Sequences were derived from CD4+ or CD8+ T cells sorted from blood, sampled in a trial of the OX40 agonist ivuxolimab. This receptor was obtained from an adult with an advanced solid tumor such as melanoma, head and neck, liver or kidney cancer. The CDR3 sequence: CAISDGIGQGESSYGYTF. CDR3 bases: TGTGCCATCAGTGACGGAATCGGCCAGGGAGAATCTAGCTATGGCTACACCTTC.